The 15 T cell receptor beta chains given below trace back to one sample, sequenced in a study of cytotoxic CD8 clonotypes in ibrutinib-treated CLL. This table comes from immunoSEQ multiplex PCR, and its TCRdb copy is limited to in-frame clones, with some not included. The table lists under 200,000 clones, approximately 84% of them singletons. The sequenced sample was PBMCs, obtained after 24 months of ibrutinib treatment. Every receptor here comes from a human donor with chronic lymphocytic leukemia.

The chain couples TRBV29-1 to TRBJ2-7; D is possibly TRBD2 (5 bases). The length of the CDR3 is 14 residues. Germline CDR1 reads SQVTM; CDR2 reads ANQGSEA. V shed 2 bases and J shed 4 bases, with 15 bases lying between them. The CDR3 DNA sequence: TGCAGCGTTGAACCGGCGGCGCTAGCATACGAGCAGTACTTC. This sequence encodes CSVEPAALAYEQYF.

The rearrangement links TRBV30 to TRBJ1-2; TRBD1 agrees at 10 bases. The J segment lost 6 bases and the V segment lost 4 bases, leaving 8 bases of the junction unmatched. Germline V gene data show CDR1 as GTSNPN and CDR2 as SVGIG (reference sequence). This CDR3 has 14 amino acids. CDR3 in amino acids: CAWNLGQGWDGYTF. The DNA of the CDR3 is TGTGCCTGGAACCTGGGACAGGGGTGGGATGGCTACACCTTC.

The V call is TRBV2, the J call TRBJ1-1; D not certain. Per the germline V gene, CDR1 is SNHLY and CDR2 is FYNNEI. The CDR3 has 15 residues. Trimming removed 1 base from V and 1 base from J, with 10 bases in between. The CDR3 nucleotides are TGTGCCAGCAGTGAAGGGCGAAGGACGAACACTGAAGCTTTCTTT. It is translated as CASSEGRRTNTEAFF. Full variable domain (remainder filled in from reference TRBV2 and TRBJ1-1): EPEVTQTPSHQVTQMGQEVILRCVPISNHLYFYWYRQILGQKVEFLVSFYNNEISEKSEIFDDQFSVERPDGSNFTLKIRSTKLEDSAMYFCASSEGRRTNTEAFFGQGTRLTVV.

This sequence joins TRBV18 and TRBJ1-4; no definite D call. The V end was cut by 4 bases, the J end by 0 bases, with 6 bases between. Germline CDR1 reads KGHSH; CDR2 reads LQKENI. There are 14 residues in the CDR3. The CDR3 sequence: CASSRGSTNEKLFF. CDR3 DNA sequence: TGTGCCAGCTCACGAGGGTCAACTAATGAAAAACTGTTTTTT.

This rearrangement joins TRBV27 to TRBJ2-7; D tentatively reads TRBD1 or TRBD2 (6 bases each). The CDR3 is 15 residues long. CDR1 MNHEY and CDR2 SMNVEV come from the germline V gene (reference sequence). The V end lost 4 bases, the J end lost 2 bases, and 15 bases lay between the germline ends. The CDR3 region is CASSSAGHGTYEQYF. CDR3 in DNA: TGTGCCAGCAGTTCCGCGGGACACGGAACCTACGAGCAGTACTTC.

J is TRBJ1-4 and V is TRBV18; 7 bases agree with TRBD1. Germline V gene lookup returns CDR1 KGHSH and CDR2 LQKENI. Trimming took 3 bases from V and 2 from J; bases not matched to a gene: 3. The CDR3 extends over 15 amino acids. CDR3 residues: CASSPTQGTNEKLFF. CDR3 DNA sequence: TGTGCCAGCTCACCCACACAGGGGACTAATGAAAAACTGTTTTTT.

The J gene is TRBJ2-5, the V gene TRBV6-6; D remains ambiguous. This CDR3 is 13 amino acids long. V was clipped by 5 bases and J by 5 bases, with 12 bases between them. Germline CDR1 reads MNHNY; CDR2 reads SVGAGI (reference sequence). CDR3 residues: CASSPTEGETQYF. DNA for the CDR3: TGTGCCAGCAGTCCTACCGAAGGGGAGACCCAGTACTTC.

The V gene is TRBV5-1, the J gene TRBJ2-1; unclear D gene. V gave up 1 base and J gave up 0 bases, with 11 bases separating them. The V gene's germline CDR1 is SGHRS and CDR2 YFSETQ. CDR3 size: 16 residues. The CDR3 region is CASSLPKLSSYNEQFF. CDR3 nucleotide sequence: TGCGCCAGCAGCTTGCCCAAACTGAGCTCCTACAATGAGCAGTTCTTC.

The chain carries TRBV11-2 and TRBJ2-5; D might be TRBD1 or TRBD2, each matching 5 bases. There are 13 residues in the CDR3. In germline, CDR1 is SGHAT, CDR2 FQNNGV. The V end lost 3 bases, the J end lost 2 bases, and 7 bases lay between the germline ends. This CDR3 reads CASSLGPQETQYF. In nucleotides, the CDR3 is TGTGCCAGCAGCTTGGGACCGCAAGAGACCCAGTACTTC.

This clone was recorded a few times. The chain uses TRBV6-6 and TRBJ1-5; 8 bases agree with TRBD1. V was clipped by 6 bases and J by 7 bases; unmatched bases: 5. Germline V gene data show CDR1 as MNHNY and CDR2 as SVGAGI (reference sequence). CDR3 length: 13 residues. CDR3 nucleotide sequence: TGTGCCAGCAGCCAGGGGGCACGGCAGCCCCAGCATTTT. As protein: CASSQGARQPQHF.

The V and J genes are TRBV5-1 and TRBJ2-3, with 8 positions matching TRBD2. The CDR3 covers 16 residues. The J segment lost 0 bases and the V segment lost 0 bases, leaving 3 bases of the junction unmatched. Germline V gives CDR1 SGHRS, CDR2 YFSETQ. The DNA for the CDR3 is TGCGCCAGCAGCTTGGAGGCTAGCGGGAGCACAGATACGCAGTATTTT. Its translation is CASSLEASGSTDTQYF.

The CDR3 here is CASNGAGGKDTQYF. In DNA form, the CDR3 reads TGTGCCAGCAACGGGGCGGGAGGGAAGGATACGCAGTATTTT. This chain joins TRBV6-1 and TRBJ2-3, with TRBD2 matching over 9 bases. The trim removed 7 bases at V and 6 bases at J, leaving 8 bases unmatched. In germline, CDR1 is MNHNS, CDR2 SASEGT. The CDR3 consists of 14 residues.

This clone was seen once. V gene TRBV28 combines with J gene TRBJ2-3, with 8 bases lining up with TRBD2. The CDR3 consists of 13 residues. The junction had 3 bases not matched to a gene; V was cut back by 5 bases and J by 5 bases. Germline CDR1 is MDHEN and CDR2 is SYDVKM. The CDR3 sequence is CASSSGSIDTQYF. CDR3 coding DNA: TGTGCCAGCAGTAGCGGGAGTATAGATACGCAGTATTTT.

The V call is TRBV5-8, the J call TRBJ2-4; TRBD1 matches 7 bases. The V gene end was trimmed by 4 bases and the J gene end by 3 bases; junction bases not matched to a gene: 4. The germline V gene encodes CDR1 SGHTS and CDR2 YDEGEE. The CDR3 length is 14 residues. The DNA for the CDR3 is TGTGCCAGCAGCCCCGGGACAGTCAAAAACATTCAGTACTTC. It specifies CASSPGTVKNIQYF.

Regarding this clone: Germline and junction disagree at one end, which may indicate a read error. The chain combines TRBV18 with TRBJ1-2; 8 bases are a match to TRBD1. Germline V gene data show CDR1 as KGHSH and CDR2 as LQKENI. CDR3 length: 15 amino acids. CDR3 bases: TGTGCCAGCTCACCAGATCGCCAGGGACAGGCTTCCTTCCCCTTC. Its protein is CASSPDRQGQASFPF.